The 14 T cell receptor beta chains below were found in one sample sequenced in a study of OX40 agonist ivuxolimab in advanced cancers. Libraries were prepared by immunoSEQ multiplex PCR; TCRdb keeps only in-frame clonotypes and omits some of them. The repertoire consists of about 30,000 clones, with 82% occurring once and the leading ten covering 21%. The specimen was CD4+ or CD8+ T cells sorted from blood, collected in a trial of the OX40 agonist ivuxolimab. Receptors originate from an adult with an advanced solid tumor such as melanoma, head and neck, liver or kidney cancer.

This chain connects TRBV28 to TRBJ2-7; 9 bases align to TRBD1. Germline CDR1 MDHEN, CDR2 SYDVKM. This CDR3 comprises 14 residues. With 2 bases clipped from V and 5 bases from J, the junction kept 4 bases outside the gene matches. The DNA for the CDR3 is TGTGCCAGCAGTTTAGGGGGACAGGGAGACGAGCAGTACTTC. Translating gives CASSLGGQGDEQYF.

J is TRBJ1-4 and V is TRBV27, with D tentatively TRBD1 (5 bases). Trimming left V 3 bases short and J 10 bases short, with 12 bases between. CDR3 size: 13 residues. The germline gives CDR1 MNHEY, CDR2 SMNVEV (reference sequence). CDR3: CASSLRGRGKLFF. The CDR3 DNA follows: TGTGCCAGCAGTTTGAGGGGACGCGGAAAACTGTTTTTT.

The gene calls are TRBV5-1 and TRBJ2-1, with 11 bases that match TRBD2. The CDR3 totals 15 residues. Germline V gene lookup returns CDR1 SGHRS and CDR2 YFSETQ. J gave up 2 bases and V 4 bases, and 2 bases lay outside the gene matches. In DNA form, the CDR3 reads TGCGCCAGCAGCCCGACTAGCGGGACCTACAATGAGCAGTTCTTC. This sequence encodes CASSPTSGTYNEQFF. Full variable domain (rest looked up from reference TRBV5-1 and TRBJ2-1): KAGVTQTPRYLIKTRGQQVTLSCSPISGHRSVSWYQQTPGQGLQFLFEYFSETQRNKGNFPGRFSGRQFSNSRSEMNVSTLELGDSALYLCASSPTSGTYNEQFFGPGTRLTVL.

The chain is built from TRBV6-1 and TRBJ1-1, with D hard to call. V lost 1 base and J 0 bases, leaving 9 bases between the germline ends. The CDR3 is 15 residues long. CDR1 and CDR2 from the germline V gene are MNHNS and SASEGT. The CDR3 here is CASSEGKEVNTEAFF. The CDR3 DNA reads as TGTGCCAGCAGTGAAGGAAAAGAAGTGAACACTGAAGCTTTCTTT.

The rearrangement uses TRBV27 and TRBJ1-3; D remains unclear. V lost 8 bases to trimming and J lost 2 bases, with 13 bases between them. Germline V CDR1 and CDR2: MNHEY, SMNVEV (reference sequence). This CDR3 has 14 residues. This CDR3 reads CASGPGLTGNTIYF. CDR3 nucleotide sequence: TGTGCCAGCGGCCCCGGCCTGACTGGAAACACCATATATTTT.

This chain uses TRBV28 with TRBJ2-7; D remains ambiguous. The V end lost 6 bases, the J end lost 6 bases, and 12 bases lay between the germline ends. Germline CDR1 and CDR2: MDHEN and SYDVKM. The CDR3 loop spans 12 amino acids. CDR3 bases: TGTGCCAGCAGCTTAGAAAAGCGCGAGCAGTACTTC. This codes for CASSLEKREQYF.

This sequence joins TRBV13 and TRBJ2-3, with D hard to call. Germline values: CDR1 PRHDT, CDR2 FYEKMQ (reference sequence). This CDR3 has 12 amino acids. Trimming left V 3 bases short and J 3 bases short, with 4 bases between. CDR3 nucleotides: TGTGCCAGCAGCTTCGGGACAGATACGCAGTATTTT. Its protein product is CASSFGTDTQYF.

The chain employs TRBV9 and TRBJ2-7, with TRBD2 identical over 7 bases. J gave up 1 base and V 4 bases, and 5 bases lay outside the gene matches. This CDR3 has 14 residues. Looked up from germline, CDR1 is SGDLS and CDR2 is YYNGEE. The CDR3 DNA reads as TGTGCCAGCAGCCCGAGCGGGGTATCCTACGAGCAGTACTTC. It encodes CASSPSGVSYEQYF. Combining the CDR3 with reference TRBV9 and TRBJ2-7 gives the whole variable domain DSGVTQTPKHLITATGQRVTLRCSPRSGDLSVYWYQQSLDQGLQFLIQYYNGEERAKGNILERFSAQQFPDLHSELNLSSLELGDSALYFCASSPSGVSYEQYFGPGTRLTVT.

This chain links TRBV9 with TRBJ2-5; TRBD2 agrees at 13 bases. This CDR3 region has 14 residues. Germline loops: CDR1 SGDLS, CDR2 YYNGEE. Trimming cost V 0 bases and J 12 bases; bases outside gene matches: 5. Here the CDR3 reads CASSVGGLAGEKYF. CDR3 bases: TGTGCCAGCAGCGTAGGAGGACTAGCGGGAGAAAAGTACTTC. The full variable domain, its missing parts supplied by reference TRBV9 and TRBJ2-5, is DSGVTQTPKHLITATGQRVTLRCSPRSGDLSVYWYQQSLDQGLQFLIQYYNGEERAKGNILERFSAQQFPDLHSELNLSSLELGDSALYFCASSVGGLAGEKYFGPGTRLLVL.

The J gene is TRBJ2-5, the V gene TRBV11-2; 7 bases align to TRBD2. Germline CDR1 and CDR2: SGHAT and FQNNGV. This CDR3 spans 16 amino acids. The ends lost 5 bases at V and 3 bases at J; junction bases unmatched: 12. The DNA of the CDR3 is TGTGCCAGCAGCCCCCGCGAGCGGGACTTCAAAGAGACCCAGTACTTC. This sequence encodes CASSPRERDFKETQYF.

The CDR3 protein is CASSLGHRGANEQYF. The CDR3 bases are TGTGCCAGCAGCTTAGGCCACAGGGGTGCGAACGAGCAGTACTTC. The chain carries TRBV7-9 and TRBJ2-7; 7 nucleotides match TRBD1. Germline trimming cut 1 base from V and 5 bases from J; bases unmatched to any gene: 8. Germline loops: CDR1 SEHNR, CDR2 FQNEAQ (reference sequence). The CDR3 has 15 residues. Full variable domain (missing parts from reference TRBV7-9 and TRBJ2-7): DTGVSQNPRHKITKRGQNVTFRCDPISEHNRLYWYRQTLGQGPEFLTYFQNEAQLEKSRLLSDRFSAERPKGSFSTLEIQRTEQGDSAMYLCASSLGHRGANEQYFGPGTRLTVT.

This rearrangement joins TRBV19 to TRBJ1-6; D may be TRBD1 (5 bases). The CDR3 covers 13 residues. V lost 4 bases and J 10 bases, leaving 11 bases between the germline ends. In germline, CDR1 is LNHDA, CDR2 SQIVND (reference sequence). CDR3 sequence: CASSRGGESPLHF. The DNA for the CDR3 is TGTGCCAGTAGTAGGGGAGGGGAATCACCCCTCCACTTT.

As for this clone: It may be a read error: a sequence one base away is much more abundant. This likely comes from a read error, as the CDR3 has no conserved phenylalanine or tryptophan at its end. The genes are TRBV4-1 and TRBJ1-2; tentatively, D is TRBD1 (6 bases). The CDR3 extends over 15 amino acids. Germline CDR1 and CDR2: MGHRA and YSYEKL. The V end lost 1 base, the J end lost 6 bases, and 15 bases lay between the germline ends. The CDR3 loop is CASSQGLGGAHGYTL. In DNA, the CDR3 is TGCGCCAGCAGCCAAGGGCTCGGGGGCGCCCATGGCTACACCCTC.

This chain connects TRBV15 to TRBJ2-3; 9 nucleotides match TRBD2. Trimming removed 4 bases from V and 2 bases from J; junction bases left unmatched: 7. Germline V gene lookup returns CDR1 LNHNV and CDR2 YYDKDF (reference sequence). This CDR3 is built from 16 residues. Here the CDR3 DNA reads TGTGCCACCAGCACCCTAGCGGGGTTCCTCACAGATACGCAGTATTTT. Its translation: CATSTLAGFLTDTQYF. Using reference TRBV15 and TRBJ2-3 for the parts outside the CDR3, the full variable domain is DAMVIQNPRYQVTQFGKPVTLSCSQTLNHNVMYWYQQKSSQAPKLLFHYYDKDFNNEADTPDNFQSRRPNTSFCFLDIRSPGLGDTAMYLCATSTLAGFLTDTQYFGPGTRLTVL.